This T cell receptor (beta chain) was observed in a study of response to subunit inactivated influenza vaccine. This clonotype was picked up a small number of times. TCRdb re-derived calls from the RT-PCR reads in MiXCR, one entry per CDR3 protein. The sample lists roughly 160,000 distinct CDR3 sequences, roughly 11% seen once, with around 12% in the top ten. CDR3 length: 15 residues. Trimming left V 0 bases short and J 4 bases short, with 10 bases between. From germline, CDR1 is LNHNV and CDR2 YYDKDF (reference sequence). V gene TRBV15 combines with J gene TRBJ2-1, with TRBD2 as a possible D gene (6 bases). Sequenced here: non-naive T cells sorted from PBMCs, sampled roughly 45 days after vaccination. This TCR came from a middle-aged man who received an inactivated influenza vaccine. As DNA, the CDR3 is TGTGCCACCAGCAGAGATGGGCGGGGATACAATGAGCAGTTCTTC. This translates into CATSRDGRGYNEQFF.